A selection of T cell receptor beta chains follows, all from one sample in a study of graft-versus-host responses after intestinal transplantation. This table comes from immunoSEQ multiplex PCR, and its TCRdb copy is limited to in-frame clones, with some not included. The sample has about 16,000 clones, over 70% seen once. The specimen was PBMCs, collected roughly 110 days after intestinal transplant. These receptors all come from a human patient who received an intestinal transplant, so some T cells may come from the graft donor. Both conserved end residues are part of each CDR3. The D gene is left open where the match is weak. Size is stated for part of the rows, as once, few or many counts, or as a class when the clone is expanded.

clone_size d_call j_call v_call cdr3_aa cdr3_nt
- - TRBJ2-7 TRBV7-9 CASSLPSGRVYEQYF TGTGCCAGCAGCTTACCCTCGGGACGGGTCTACGAGCAGTACTTC
- - TRBJ2-3 TRBV10-3 CAIGEKEVGVRTDTQYF TGTGCCATCGGGGAAAAGGAGGTCGGTGTCCGGACAGATACGCAGTATTTT
- - TRBJ2-1 TRBV21-1 CASSKEDYNEQFF TGTGCCAGCAGCAAAGAGGACTACAATGAGCAGTTCTTC
- - TRBJ1-3 TRBV19 CASSMGGRSGNTIYF TGTGCCAGTAGTATGGGGGGCCGCTCTGGAAACACCATATATTTT
- TRBD2 TRBJ2-3 TRBV6-1 CASSLAGGSTDTQYF TGTGCCAGCAGCTTAGCGGGAGGGAGCACAGATACGCAGTATTTT
- - TRBJ2-7 TRBV19 CASTRRSDTYYEQYF TGTGCCAGTACCCGACGCTCGGATACCTACTACGAGCAGTACTTC
few TRBD1 TRBJ2-3 TRBV9 CASSAGTGGTDTQYF TGTGCCAGCAGCGCCGGGACAGGGGGCACAGATACGCAGTATTTT
- - TRBJ2-4 TRBV15 CATSRIQELGLLAKNIQYF TGTGCCACCAGCAGGATACAGGAACTCGGACTCCTAGCCAAAAACATTCAGTACTTC
- - TRBJ2-1 TRBV29-1 CSTSPGDYEQFF TGCAGTACTTCCCCGGGGGATTATGAGCAGTTCTTC
once - TRBJ2-7 TRBV6-5 CASSRGGFHEQYF TGTGCCAGCAGCAGGGGGGGGTTCCACGAGCAGTACTTC
- - TRBJ2-6 TRBV7-3 CASSPLLGRNFVEANVLTF TGTGCCAGCAGCCCTCTACTCGGGCGGAACTTCGTTGAGGCCAACGTCCTGACTTTC
- TRBD2 TRBJ2-3 TRBV4-2 CASSQGVLAGGGGTDTQYF TGTGCCAGCAGCCAAGGAGTTCTAGCGGGAGGGGGGGGCACAGATACGCAGTATTTT
- - TRBJ1-1 TRBV19 CASQAGNTEAFF TGTGCCAGTCAAGCTGGGAACACTGAAGCTTTCTTT
- TRBD2 TRBJ2-3 TRBV5-4 CASSLASGNTDTQYF TGTGCCAGCAGCTTGGCTAGCGGGAACACAGATACGCAGTATTTT